The 4 T cell receptor beta chains presented below share a single source sample, sequenced in a study of graft-versus-host responses after intestinal transplantation (TCRdb year 2021). To isolate intraepithelial and lamina propria lymphocytes from graft specimens, dithiothreitol, EDTA incubations and collagenase D digestion were used. Receptor amplification or capture employed the immunoSEQ multiplex PCR assay. TCRdb provides this immuneACCESS table in a form limited to in-frame rearrangements. Some clones are lacking; in checked studies, under half of them reflect an unresolved V gene, and why the rest are absent is not known. The sample records just under 65,000 clones, approximately 88% of which are singletons. Around 1.8% of the sample is held by the ten biggest clonotypes. Sequences were derived from ileum tissue, sampled 357 days after transplant. The receptors were sampled from a human patient who received an intestinal transplant, so some T cells may come from the graft donor.

The chain carries TRBV7-3 and TRBJ2-6, with 8 bases fitting TRBD1. Germline CDR1 SGHTA, CDR2 FQGTGA. The CDR3 runs 17 residues. With 5 bases clipped from V and 0 bases from J, the junction kept 6 bases outside the gene matches. This chain's CDR3 is CASSVTGALSGANVLTF. The CDR3 DNA follows: TGTGCCAGCAGCGTGACAGGGGCCCTCTCTGGGGCCAACGTCCTGACTTTC.

The chain employs TRBV25-1 and TRBJ1-6, with D unresolved. This CDR3 has 16 amino acids. V was trimmed by 9 bases and J by 0 bases, leaving 15 bases between them. CDR1 is MGHDK and CDR2 is SYGVNS in the germline V gene. As DNA, the CDR3 is TGTGCCAGTCTACCCGGGTGGAGCTCCTATAATTCACCCCTCCACTTT. This translates into CASLPGWSSYNSPLHF.

The rearrangement joins TRBV4-2 to TRBJ2-2; D gene unclear. In germline, CDR1 is LGHNA, CDR2 YNFKEQ. CDR3 length: 16 amino acids. V lost 4 bases to trimming and J lost 6 bases, with 18 bases between them. CDR3 in DNA: TGTGCCAGCAGCCCGCGGACCCCCCGGTTGGCCGGGGAGCTGTTTTTT. It specifies CASSPRTPRLAGELFF.

In DNA form, the CDR3 reads TGTGCCAGCAGCTCATTCAACTACCGGGCGGATACGCAGTATTTT. Its protein product is CASSSFNYRADTQYF. This sequence joins TRBV7-9 and TRBJ2-3; D not certain. V was pared by 4 bases and J by 6 bases, with 17 bases between. Germline CDR1 is SEHNR and CDR2 is FQNEAQ (reference sequence). CDR3 length: 15 residues.